This T cell receptor (beta chain) emerged from a study of cytomegalovirus exposure and HLA in healthy donors. Study at large: A later analysis reported the same platform for the 90 to 150 validation repertoires and the 666 first-cohort repertoires.

The V gene end was trimmed by 6 bases and the J gene end by 8 bases; junction bases not matched to a gene: 9. This CDR3 comprises 13 residues. Per germline, CDR1 SNHLY and CDR2 FYNNEI. General observations from the study: Reportedly, diagnosis of cytomegalovirus status by the classifier showed high specificity and sensitivity. In vitro work confirmed that a few CMV-associated chains recognize CMV antigens. Later, an analysis found that TCR clusters from the first cohort tended to co-occur in the roughly 110 validation repertoires.

Remarks on this clone: Antigen specificity is unknown.

Libraries were prepared by immunoSEQ multiplex PCR; TCRdb keeps only in-frame clonotypes and omits some of them. The sample contains more than 120,000 clones, 70% to 90% of which appear only once. The clonotype originates from a man aged 18 to 29 in good health and CMV-seropositive. Sequencing was carried out using PBMCs. This chain links TRBV2 with TRBJ1-2; 7 nucleotides align to TRBD1. CDR3 in DNA: TGTGCCAGCAGCGGAAACAGGGGCGGCGGCTACACCTTC. It translates to CASSGNRGGGYTF.